These T cell receptor beta chains were read from a single sample in a study of patients and donors after allogeneic stem cell transplantation. Each CDR3 protein is one row after TCRdb ran MiXCR on the RT-PCR reads. The sample contains roughly 250,000 distinct CDR3 sequences, 14% of which appear only once. Specimen: blood, either unsorted or a sorted T cell fraction (not recorded which). The receptor set was obtained from a human donor who was either an allogeneic HSCT recipient or a stem cell or donor lymphocyte infusion donor (not recorded which). It is not recorded whose cells these are; they may come from a transplant donor. CDR3s include the opening cysteine and the closing phenylalanine or tryptophan. Clone size appears in some rows only: once, few, many, or a class for an expanded clone.

>few|TRBJ2-2|13|TRBV11-3
CASSFAGAGELFF
>NA|TRBJ1-4|16|TRBV5-1
CASSLARTQGGEKLFF
>medium-sized|TRBJ2-1|15|TRBV11-2
CASSSLSGPGSYEFF
>NA|TRBJ1-1|16|TRBV5-1
CASSLAQGRGTNEAFF
>few|TRBJ1-5|15|TRBV16
CASSQFRPGGQPQHF
>NA|TRBJ2-3|16|TRBV11-2
CASSLGRERSTDTQYF
>NA|TRBJ2-7|14|TRBV20-1
CSAPKQGQPFEQYF
>NA|TRBJ2-7|18|TRBV6-1
CASSQRTGYGLARYEQYF
>medium-sized|TRBJ2-5|16|TRBV5-1
CASSLVAGGTQETQYF
>few|TRBJ2-7|13|TRBV20-1
CSATLGAADEQYF
>NA|TRBJ1-1|15|TRBV3-1
CASSQGTGGGSEAFF
>NA|TRBJ2-1|17|TRBV24-1
CATSDPGTSGRSNEQFF
>few|TRBJ2-7|15|TRBV7-9
CASSHLRRGLYEQYF
>NA|TRBJ1-4|15|TRBV6-5
CASSSGRKTNEKLFF
>NA|TRBJ2-7|15|TRBV20-1
CSARAIAGGDHEQYF
>few|TRBJ2-1|17|TRBV5-4
CASSSKRTNPLRDEQFF
>few|TRBJ2-3|17|TRBV6-1
CASWGEASGRSTDTQYF
>many|TRBJ2-1|15|TRBV11-3
CASSQSGRVRNEQFF
>few|TRBJ1-4|17|TRBV6-2/TRBV6-3
CASSTRTGASEIEKLFF